This note documents a single T cell receptor beta chain sequence. Its cognate antigen is unknown. No infections or other immune events were documented during collection. Clones were sequenced by immunoSEQ multiplex PCR, and TCRdb holds only the in-frame ones, with some missing. This sample carries some 120,000 clones, 84% of them seen once, and the ten largest clones take 3.3%. This sample is drawn from a study of identifying expanded T cells in peripheral blood. Study observations and caveats: Over about two and four weeks, about 15 and 19 clones changed, versus roughly 1.1 between replicates. Variance in clone template counts between approximately 2-week samples significantly increased with total template count across all healthy donors.

Germline loops: CDR1 SNHLY, CDR2 FYNNEI. Trimming cost V 8 bases and J 5 bases; bases outside gene matches: 6. CDR3 length equals 13 residues. The sequenced sample was blood. This chain connects TRBV2 to TRBJ2-1; 7 bases map to TRBD1. This TCR was recovered from a person between 18 and 75 years old in good health. The CDR3 sequence: CASGTELHNEQFF. The CDR3 DNA reads as TGTGCCAGCGGGACAGAACTACACAATGAGCAGTTCTTC.